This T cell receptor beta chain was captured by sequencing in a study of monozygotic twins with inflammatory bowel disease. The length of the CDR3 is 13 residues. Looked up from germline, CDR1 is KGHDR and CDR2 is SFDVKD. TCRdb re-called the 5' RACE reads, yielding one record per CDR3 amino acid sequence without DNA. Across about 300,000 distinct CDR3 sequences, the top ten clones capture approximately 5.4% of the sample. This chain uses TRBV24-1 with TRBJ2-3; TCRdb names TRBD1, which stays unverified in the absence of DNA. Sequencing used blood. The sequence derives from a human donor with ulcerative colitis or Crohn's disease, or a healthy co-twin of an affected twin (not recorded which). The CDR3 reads CATSVGDTDTQYF.